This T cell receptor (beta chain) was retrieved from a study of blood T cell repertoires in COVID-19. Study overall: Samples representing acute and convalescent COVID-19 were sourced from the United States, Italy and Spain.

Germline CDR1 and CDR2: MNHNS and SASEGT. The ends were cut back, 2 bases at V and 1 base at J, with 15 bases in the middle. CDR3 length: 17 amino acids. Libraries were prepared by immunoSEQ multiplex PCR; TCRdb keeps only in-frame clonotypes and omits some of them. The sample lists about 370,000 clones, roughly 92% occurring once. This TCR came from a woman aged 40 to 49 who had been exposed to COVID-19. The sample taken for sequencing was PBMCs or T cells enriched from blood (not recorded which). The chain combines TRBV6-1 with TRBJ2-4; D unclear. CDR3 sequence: CASSEPPFTPAKNIQYF. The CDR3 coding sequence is TGTGCCAGCAGTGAACCGCCCTTCACACCCGCCAAAAACATTCAGTACTTC.